The clone carrying this T cell receptor (beta chain) was recorded once. What it binds is unknown. V was pared by 1 base and J by 2 bases, with 8 bases between. Germline V gives CDR1 MNHNS, CDR2 SASEGT. The CDR3 has 14 amino acids. This specimen comes from a study of T-cell memory formation after mild COVID-19. cDNA libraries for TCR alpha and TCR beta, carrying sample barcodes and UMIs, came from 5'RACE with constant-segment primers. TCRdb reprocessed the 5' RACE reads with MiXCR, giving one entry per CDR3 protein. The table records about 560,000 distinct CDR3 sequences, about a sixth of them present only once. Notes on the study in general: Pre-infection memory held some responding clones, suggesting pre-existing cross-reactive T cells responded. For contracting clones, CD4+ ones sat mainly in CM and EM, CD8+ in EMRA.

The chain combines TRBV6-1 with TRBJ2-5; no clear D. Sequencing was performed on PBMCs or a T cell subset sorted from them (not recorded which). This sequence was found in an adult woman who had mild COVID-19 (a few samples of this study predate the infection). Cell type and time point are not known. The CDR3 coding sequence is TGTGCCAGCAGTGAAGACCAGATTCAAGAGACCCAGTACTTC. It codes for CASSEDQIQETQYF.